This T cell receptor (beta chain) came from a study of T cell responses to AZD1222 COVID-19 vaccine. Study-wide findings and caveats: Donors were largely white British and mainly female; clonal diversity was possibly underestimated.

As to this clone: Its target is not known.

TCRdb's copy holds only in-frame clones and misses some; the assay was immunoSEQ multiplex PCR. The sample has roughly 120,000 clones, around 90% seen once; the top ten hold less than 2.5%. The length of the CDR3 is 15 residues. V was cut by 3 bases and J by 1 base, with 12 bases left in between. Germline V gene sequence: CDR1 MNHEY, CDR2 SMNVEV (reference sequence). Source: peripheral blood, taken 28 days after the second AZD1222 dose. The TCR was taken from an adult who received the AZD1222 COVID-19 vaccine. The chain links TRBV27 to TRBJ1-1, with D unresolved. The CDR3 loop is CASSFLSVGNTEAFF. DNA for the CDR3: TGTGCCAGCAGTTTTTTGTCAGTCGGGAACACTGAAGCTTTCTTT.